Sequencing of this TCR beta chain was carried out in a study of shared clonotypes between healthy human individuals. General study findings and limits: Sorted-subset samples were not fully sequenced, rarefaction indicated.

TCRdb keeps only in-frame clones here, not all; method: immunoSEQ multiplex PCR. Among fewer than 1.6 million clones listed, 98% were seen once. The CDR3 runs to 14 residues. Germline CDR1 and CDR2: SGHRS and YFSETQ. Deletions cut 3 bases from V and 0 bases from J, with 8 bases between. Comments on this clone: Its cognate antigen is unknown.

This clonotype originated in a man aged 25-45 years in good health. The rearrangement uses TRBV5-1 and TRBJ2-3; D is uncertain. Input material: naive CD4+ T cells sorted from blood. The subset is: CD45RA+ positively selected. The CDR3 DNA follows: TGCGCCAGCAGCTCGGTGACTAGCACAGATACGCAGTATTTT. Translated, it gives CASSSVTSTDTQYF.